This entry lists 24 T cell receptor beta chains sequenced from one sample in a study of shared clonotypes between healthy human individuals. Profiling relied on immunoSEQ multiplex PCR, and the TCRdb table lists in-frame clones only, not all of them. The sample includes around 500,000 clones, approximately 82% of them seen just once. Sequencing was done on a sample of PBMCs. These receptors originate from a woman aged 40 to 50 in good health. Some clones in this sample may be carry-over from other donors' samples.

The chain is built from TRBV9 and TRBJ2-1, with D uncertain. Germline V gene sequence: CDR1 SGDLS, CDR2 YYNGEE. The CDR3 is 16 amino acids. Trimming removed 1 base at V and 0 bases at J, with 11 bases between. The CDR3 region has the DNA TGTGCCAGCAGCGTATACAGCGCCTCCTCCTACAATGAGCAGTTCTTC. This translates into CASSVYSASSYNEQFF.

This chain uses TRBV18 with TRBJ2-4; D perhaps matches TRBD2 (5 bases). The ends were cut back, 0 bases at V and 6 bases at J, with 15 bases in the middle. The CDR3 spans 16 residues. Germline-derived CDR1 and CDR2 are KGHSH and LQKENI. CDR3 region: CASSPPVGGGLNIQYF. CDR3 in DNA: TGTGCCAGCTCACCACCCGTCGGAGGAGGACTAAACATTCAGTACTTC.

V is TRBV10-1 and J is TRBJ2-7; TRBD2 aligns across 13 bases. The length of the CDR3 is 14 residues. Unmatched junction bases numbered 1, after V lost 4 bases and J lost 4 bases. Germline CDR1 WNHNN, CDR2 SYGVQD (reference sequence). The CDR3 sequence is CASSGTSGRYEQYF. The CDR3 nucleotides are TGCGCCAGCAGTGGGACTAGCGGGAGATACGAGCAGTACTTC.

The chain couples TRBV7-9 to TRBJ2-2; perhaps TRBD2 as D (5 bases). Per germline, CDR1 SEHNR and CDR2 FQNEAQ (reference sequence). With 7 bases removed from V and 2 bases from J, the gap between germline ends came to 8 bases. The CDR3 totals 13 residues. The CDR3 nucleotides are TGTGCCAGCAAGGAGGCTAACACCGGGGAGCTGTTTTTT. It is translated as CASKEANTGELFF. The variable domain in full, completed from reference TRBV7-9 and TRBJ2-2, reads DTGVSQNPRHKITKRGQNVTFRCDPISEHNRLYWYRQTLGQGPEFLTYFQNEAQLEKSRLLSDRFSAERPKGSFSTLEIQRTEQGDSAMYLCASKEANTGELFFGEGSRLTVL.

The chain has TRBV19 and TRBJ1-1; D not resolved. Germline V gene lookup returns CDR1 LNHDA and CDR2 SQIVND (reference sequence). The CDR3 has 14 amino acids. Deletions cut 6 bases from V and 1 base from J, with 12 bases between. CDR3 residues: CASRTLGQNTEAFF. CDR3 coding DNA: TGTGCCAGTAGAACCCTGGGCCAGAACACTGAAGCTTTCTTT.

The chain has TRBV27 and TRBJ2-5; D assignment may be TRBD1 or TRBD2 (5 bases each). The CDR3 is made up of 13 amino acids. The germline gives CDR1 MNHEY, CDR2 SMNVEV (reference sequence). Trimming cost V 6 bases and J 4 bases, with 12 bases left between them. CDR3 residues: CASRRGVVETQYF. DNA for the CDR3: TGTGCCAGCAGGAGAGGGGTGGTAGAGACCCAGTACTTC.

The chain combines TRBV7-9 with TRBJ2-3, with unresolved D. The CDR3 length is 15 residues. Deletions cut 2 bases from V and 5 bases from J, with 14 bases between. From germline, CDR1 is SEHNR and CDR2 FQNEAQ (reference sequence). CDR3 in DNA: TGTGCCAGCAGCTTATTACTCCCCGAGATAGATACGCAGTATTTT. Protein sequence: CASSLLLPEIDTQYF. The full variable domain, rest sourced from reference TRBV7-9 and TRBJ2-3, is DTGVSQNPRHKITKRGQNVTFRCDPISEHNRLYWYRQTLGQGPEFLTYFQNEAQLEKSRLLSDRFSAERPKGSFSTLEIQRTEQGDSAMYLCASSLLLPEIDTQYFGPGTRLTVL.

This chain joins TRBV28 and TRBJ2-7; 8 nucleotides align to TRBD2. Germline V CDR1 and CDR2: MDHEN, SYDVKM. The V segment lost 0 bases and the J segment 1 base; nucleotides outside the gene matches: 5. CDR3 length: 16 residues. CDR3 residues: CASSLWASGPSYEQYF. Written as DNA, the CDR3 is TGTGCCAGCAGTTTATGGGCTAGCGGGCCGTCCTACGAGCAGTACTTC.

The chain employs TRBV7-3 and TRBJ2-1; D gene uncertain. The CDR3 is made up of 15 amino acids. The germline V gene has CDR1 SGHTA and CDR2 FQGTGA. Trimming pared 6 bases from V and 0 bases from J, leaving 12 bases between. The CDR3, as DNA: TGTGCCAGCAGTTTGGATTCCGTCTCCTACAATGAGCAGTTCTTC. Its translation is CASSLDSVSYNEQFF.

The chain is built from TRBV18 and TRBJ1-5; D might be TRBD1 (5 bases). V lost 3 bases and J lost 6, with 9 bases in between. The CDR3 has 13 residues. Germline CDR1 and CDR2: KGHSH and LQKENI. CDR3 sequence reads: CASSPLGVQPQHF. The DNA for the CDR3 is TGTGCCAGCTCACCTTTGGGGGTTCAGCCCCAGCATTTT.

The chain couples TRBV27 to TRBJ2-5; D possibly corresponds to TRBD2 (6 bases). The CDR3 consists of 14 residues. The germline V gene encodes CDR1 MNHEY and CDR2 SMNVEV (reference sequence). The V and J ends lost 5 bases and 4 bases respectively, with 14 bases between them. The CDR3 nucleotides are TGTGCCAGCAGTCTTCAGCGGGTATCAGAGACCCAGTACTTC. It is translated as CASSLQRVSETQYF.

V and J are TRBV30 and TRBJ1-1, with 8 bases identical to TRBD1. With V trimmed by 3 bases and J by 10 bases, 10 bases remained unmatched. The CDR3 has 13 amino acids. The germline V gene has CDR1 GTSNPN and CDR2 SVGIG (reference sequence). CDR3 region: CAWSATGVSLAFF. DNA for the CDR3: TGTGCCTGGAGCGCGACAGGGGTGTCTCTAGCTTTCTTT.

Turning to this clone: A read error is likely here: a far larger clone is one base away. The chain employs TRBV25-1 and TRBJ2-2; 7 bases map to TRBD2. The germline V gene has CDR1 MGHDK and CDR2 SYGVNS. J was trimmed by 2 bases and V by 6 bases; bases with no gene match: 3. The CDR3 contains 14 residues. The CDR3 nucleotides are TGTGCCAGCAGCCTGGGACTAAACACCGGGGAGCTGTTTTTT. It is translated as CASSLGLNTGELFF.

The CDR3 region has the DNA TGTGCCAGCAGCTTAGGCTCGGGGTTAACAGATACGCAGTATTTT. This translates into CASSLGSGLTDTQYF. The rearrangement links TRBV11-2 to TRBJ2-3; D is possibly TRBD2 (5 bases). The V end was cut by 1 base, the J end by 3 bases, with 11 bases between. Germline V gives CDR1 SGHAT, CDR2 FQNNGV. CDR3 length: 15 amino acids.

This clone was found many times. The CDR3 nucleotides read TGCGCCAGCAGCTTGGAGACAGGGAACACTGAAGCTTTCTTT. Protein: CASSLETGNTEAFF. The chain employs TRBV5-1 and TRBJ1-1, with a weak D call TRBD1 (6 bases). The CDR3 spans 14 residues. Trimming left V 0 bases short and J 1 base short, with 7 bases between. CDR1 is SGHRS, CDR2 YFSETQ, per germline. Full variable domain (remainder filled in from reference TRBV5-1 and TRBJ1-1): KAGVTQTPRYLIKTRGQQVTLSCSPISGHRSVSWYQQTPGQGLQFLFEYFSETQRNKGNFPGRFSGRQFSNSRSEMNVSTLELGDSALYLCASSLETGNTEAFFGQGTRLTVV.

The chain's CDR3 is CASSATGTSGYEQYF. The CDR3 DNA follows: TGCGCCAGCAGCGCAACCGGGACTAGCGGCTACGAGCAGTACTTC. The chain is built from TRBV5-1 and TRBJ2-7; 11 nucleotides agree with TRBD2. The CDR3 runs to 15 residues. Germline CDR1 reads SGHRS; CDR2 reads YFSETQ. V gave up 4 bases and J gave up 3 bases; unmatched junction bases: 6.

V gene TRBV7-3 combines with J gene TRBJ2-2; 7 bases match TRBD1. J gave up 5 bases and V 6 bases, and 9 bases lay outside the gene matches. The CDR3 loop spans 15 amino acids. Germline CDR1 and CDR2: SGHTA and FQGTGA. Written as DNA, the CDR3 is TGTGCCAGCAGGATCCAGTCGGGACAGACCGGGGAGCTGTTTTTT. Translated: CASRIQSGQTGELFF.

The chain combines TRBV7-2 with TRBJ1-2; D may be TRBD1 (5 bases). V was shortened by 5 bases and J by 7 bases, with 20 bases between the two germline ends. The CDR3 length is 15 residues. Germline CDR1 SGHTA, CDR2 FQGNSA. CDR3 protein: CASSRATGTARGYTF. Here the CDR3 DNA reads TGTGCCAGCAGCCGCGCGACGGGGACGGCTCGTGGCTACACCTTC.

As for this clone: The same CDR3 is also encoded by other DNA sequences in this sample. The CDR3 region is CASSLAPNTDTQYF. The CDR3 DNA reads as TGTGCCAGCAGCTTAGCCCCCAACACAGATACGCAGTATTTT. This chain links TRBV7-2 with TRBJ2-3; D not resolved. CDR1 and CDR2 from the germline V gene are SGHTA and FQGNSA. The V gene lost 0 bases and the J gene lost 2 bases, with 6 bases spanning the gap. The CDR3 extends over 14 amino acids.

The gene calls are TRBV18 and TRBJ1-2; D ambiguous. Trimming pared 3 bases from V and 4 bases from J, leaving 9 bases between. Germline values: CDR1 KGHSH, CDR2 LQKENI. The length of the CDR3 is 13 residues. CDR3 loop: CASSPSGVYGYTF. The CDR3 region has the DNA TGTGCCAGCTCACCGTCCGGTGTCTATGGCTACACCTTC.

V gene TRBV11-2 combines with J gene TRBJ2-2; TRBD2 agrees at 13 bases. J was trimmed by 5 bases and V by 6 bases; bases with no gene match: 9. Germline V lookup: CDR1 SGHAT, CDR2 FQNNGV. This CDR3 is 17 amino acids long. CDR3 nucleotides: TGTGCCAGCAGACCACTAGCGGGAGGGCCTCGGACCGGGGAGCTGTTTTTT. Translated, it gives CASRPLAGGPRTGELFF.

The chain is built from TRBV29-1 and TRBJ2-5, with 11 bases that match TRBD2. CDR3 length: 16 amino acids. Unmatched junction bases numbered 8, after V lost 3 bases and J lost 2 bases. CDR1 is SQVTM, CDR2 ANQGSEA, per germline. The CDR3 bases are TGCAGCGTTGACGGTGGGACTAGCGGCCCGCAAGAGACCCAGTACTTC. Encoded protein: CSVDGGTSGPQETQYF.

The V and J genes are TRBV28 and TRBJ1-1; possibly TRBD1 for D (5 bases). V lost 1 base and J 6 bases, leaving 12 bases between the germline ends. The CDR3 extends over 14 amino acids. Germline V gene lookup returns CDR1 MDHEN and CDR2 SYDVKM. For the CDR3, the DNA is TGTGCCAGCAGTTTATATGGGGGGTTGGCTGAAGCTTTCTTT. It specifies CASSLYGGLAEAFF.

This clone was counted only a few times. The rearrangement joins TRBV30 to TRBJ1-2; the match to TRBD1 covers 8 bases. V lost 5 bases and J lost 8; bases outside the gene matches: 10. CDR1 and CDR2 from the germline V gene are GTSNPN and SVGIG (reference sequence). The CDR3 has 13 amino acids. CDR3 in amino acids: CAWSKDRAGGYTF. The CDR3 nucleotides read TGTGCCTGGTCTAAGGACAGGGCTGGCGGCTACACCTTC.